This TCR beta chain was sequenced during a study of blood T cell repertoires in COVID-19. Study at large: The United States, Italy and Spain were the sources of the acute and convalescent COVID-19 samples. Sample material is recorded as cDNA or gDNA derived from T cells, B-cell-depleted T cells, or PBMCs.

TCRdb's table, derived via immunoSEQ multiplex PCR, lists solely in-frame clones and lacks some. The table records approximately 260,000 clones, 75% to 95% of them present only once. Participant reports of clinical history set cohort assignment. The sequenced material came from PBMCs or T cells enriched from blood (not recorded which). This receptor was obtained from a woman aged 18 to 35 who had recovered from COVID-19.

The CDR3 DNA is TGTGCCAGCAGAACACAGGGGGCGGCGTATAATTCACCCCTCCACTTT. This codes for CASRTQGAAYNSPLHF. The chain carries TRBV28 and TRBJ1-6; 9 bases match TRBD1. The CDR3 consists of 16 residues. V shed 6 bases and J 4 bases; nucleotides not matched to a gene: 7. CDR1 and CDR2 from the germline V gene are MDHEN and SYDVKM.